These 24 T cell receptor beta chains originate from one sample sequenced in a study of T cells after yellow fever vaccination. Each CDR3 protein gets one entry after TCRdb re-called the 5' RACE reads with MiXCR. Of about 99,000 distinct CDR3 sequences in the sample, roughly 6% were seen once. The sequences come from CD8+ T cells sorted from PBMCs, collected 10 days after the yellow fever booster vaccination. These receptors were obtained from a young man who received the YFV17D yellow fever vaccine.

This clonotype has a count of ten or more. J is TRBJ2-5 and V is TRBV7-9; TRBD2 matches 10 bases. The CDR3 sequence is 15 residues long. Per the germline V gene, CDR1 is SEHNR and CDR2 is FQNEAQ (reference sequence). The trim removed 5 bases at V and 0 bases at J, leaving 3 bases unmatched. Here the CDR3 reads CASSPTSGDQETQYF. CDR3 DNA sequence: TGTGCCAGCAGCCCAACTAGCGGGGACCAAGAGACCCAGTACTTC.

V and J are TRBV6-5 and TRBJ2-1; D is unclear. Germline CDR1 and CDR2: MNHEY and SVGAGI. The CDR3 is 14 amino acids. V was cut by 5 bases and J by 0 bases, with 8 bases left in between. CDR3 sequence: CASSPLSSYNEQFF. CDR3 sequence (DNA): TGTGCCAGCAGTCCTCTGAGCTCCTACAATGAGCAGTTCTTC.

This clonotype was recorded many times. Here the CDR3 reads CASSHSPGLAVSSYEQYF. CDR3 nucleotide sequence: TGTGCCAGCAGCCACTCGCCCGGACTAGCGGTTAGCTCCTACGAGCAGTACTTC. The V and J genes are TRBV3-1 and TRBJ2-7; 10 bases align to TRBD2. The CDR3 length is 18 residues. The V gene's germline CDR1 is LGHDT and CDR2 YNNKEL (reference sequence). J gave up 0 bases and V 3 bases, and 11 bases lay outside the gene matches.

This clonotype came up a few times. This chain uses TRBV27 with TRBJ1-1, with a tentative D call TRBD1 (6 bases). The CDR3 runs to 14 residues. Germline CDR1 reads MNHEY; CDR2 reads SMNVEV (reference sequence). Trimming took 7 bases from V and 0 from J, leaving 12 bases between them. The CDR3 DNA reads TGTGCCAGCATGGGGGGCGTGATGAACACTGAAGCTTTCTTT. Its translation: CASMGGVMNTEAFF.

V and J are TRBV6-5 and TRBJ1-1; a possible D gene is TRBD1 (6 bases). This CDR3 has 12 amino acids. Germline CDR1 MNHEY, CDR2 SVGAGI. V was clipped by 8 bases and J by 7 bases, with 14 bases between them. CDR3 DNA sequence: TGTGCCAGCGGGCCGGGGGCGTTTGAAGCTTTCTTT. Its translation: CASGPGAFEAFF.

This clonotype was found a few times. This chain links TRBV6-1 with TRBJ2-3; D is perhaps TRBD1 (6 bases). V was clipped by 1 base and J by 1 base, with 9 bases between them. Germline CDR1 reads MNHNS; CDR2 reads SASEGT. The CDR3 is 15 residues long. CDR3: CASSEGTAGTDTQYF. CDR3 sequence (DNA): TGTGCCAGCAGTGAAGGGACAGCCGGCACAGATACGCAGTATTTT.

This rearrangement joins TRBV6-6 to TRBJ2-7; no reliable D call. Germline CDR1 reads MNHNY; CDR2 reads SVGAGI (reference sequence). The CDR3 covers 13 residues. Trimming took 2 bases from V and 3 from J, leaving 8 bases between them. For the CDR3, the DNA is TGTGCCAGCAGTTACAGGGAATTCTACGAGCAGTACTTC. The encoded protein is CASSYREFYEQYF.

This clonotype occurred many times. The rearrangement uses TRBV6-2 or TRBV6-3 and TRBJ2-1; D is ambiguous. The CDR3 is 15 residues long. CDR1 and CDR2 from the germline V gene are MNHEY and SVGEGT. Trimming pared 0 bases from V and 5 bases from J, leaving 11 bases between. CDR3 nucleotides: TGTGCCAGCAGTTACTCGACGGAGCCAAACAATGAGCAGTTCTTC. Residues: CASSYSTEPNNEQFF.

Only a few counts were recorded for this clonotype. The CDR3 is CASSSLSGTLSQAFF. CDR3 coding DNA: TGTGCCAGCAGTTCCCTTTCCGGGACTTTGAGTCAAGCTTTCTTT. This chain uses TRBV12-3 or TRBV12-4 with TRBJ1-1, with a weak D call TRBD1 (5 bases). V lost 4 bases, J lost 9 bases, and 21 bases lay in between. This CDR3 contains 15 residues.

In this sample, this clonotype turned up a few times. The chain combines TRBV5-1 with TRBJ2-1; no clear D. The CDR3 sequence is 15 residues long. The germline V gene encodes CDR1 SGHRS and CDR2 YFSETQ. The ends were cut back, 0 bases at V and 4 bases at J, with 11 bases in the middle. CDR3 residues: CASSLGVYSYNEQFF. CDR3 DNA sequence: TGCGCCAGCAGCTTGGGAGTATACTCATACAATGAGCAGTTCTTC.

This clonotype appeared a few times. The chain couples TRBV19 to TRBJ1-1; TRBD1 matches at 7 bases. Trimming removed 4 bases from V and 2 bases from J; junction bases left unmatched: 4. Germline loops: CDR1 LNHDA, CDR2 SQIVND (reference sequence). The CDR3 spans 14 residues. This CDR3 is CASSTQGVNTEAFF. CDR3 coding DNA: TGTGCCAGTAGTACGCAGGGGGTAAACACTGAAGCTTTCTTT.

The chain carries TRBV27 and TRBJ2-7; D gene uncertain. The CDR3 runs to 14 residues. Per germline, CDR1 MNHEY and CDR2 SMNVEV (reference sequence). Trimming took 3 bases from V and 6 from J, leaving 15 bases between them. Here the CDR3 reads CASSFASNGREQYF. CDR3 sequence (DNA): TGTGCCAGCAGTTTCGCTTCAAATGGGCGCGAGCAGTACTTC.

The sample holds a few counts of this clonotype. The chain carries TRBV7-2 and TRBJ2-3, with D possibly matching TRBD2 (5 bases). This CDR3 has 16 amino acids. The V gene's germline CDR1 is SGHTA and CDR2 FQGNSA. V was clipped by 6 bases and J by 1 base, with 17 bases between them. CDR3 nucleotide sequence: TGTGCCAGCAGTTTCGTAGAGGGCCTCCGCACAGATACGCAGTATTTT. Protein sequence: CASSFVEGLRTDTQYF.

This clonotype turned up a few times. The CDR3 coding sequence is TGTGCCACCAGTGACCCCGGCGAGGGGACTAACTTAAATACGCAGTATTTT. This encodes CATSDPGEGTNLNTQYF. The gene calls are TRBV24-1 and TRBJ2-3, with TRBD2 matching over 7 bases. Germline assignment: CDR1 KGHDR and CDR2 SFDVKD. The CDR3 has 17 residues. The V segment lost 4 bases and the J segment 7 bases; nucleotides outside the gene matches: 16.

This clonotype was observed a handful of times. The genes are TRBV9 and TRBJ1-1; possibly TRBD1 for D (6 bases). With 6 bases removed from V and 1 base from J, the gap between germline ends came to 16 bases. CDR1 is SGDLS and CDR2 is YYNGEE in the germline V gene. The CDR3 is 15 residues long. CDR3 bases: TGTGCCAGCAACCCTTATGGACAGCCGAACACTGAAGCTTTCTTT. It translates to CASNPYGQPNTEAFF.

The rearrangement joins TRBV7-9 to TRBJ1-6; 10 bases fit TRBD1. V shed 4 bases and J 11 bases; nucleotides not matched to a gene: 8. The CDR3 is 15 residues long. The V gene's germline CDR1 is SEHNR and CDR2 FQNEAQ (reference sequence). In DNA form, the CDR3 reads TGTGCCAGCAGCTCAGCCGACAGGGGGCTGACACCCCTCCACTTT. Translating gives CASSSADRGLTPLHF.

The chain links TRBV19 to TRBJ1-6, with D uncertain. Trimming took off 5 bases at V and 7 bases at J, with 6 bases between the two ends. CDR3 length: 12 residues. Germline CDR1 is LNHDA and CDR2 is SQIVND (reference sequence). The CDR3 nucleotides read TGTGCCAGTAGTGGTAGGAATTCACCCCTCCACTTT. This encodes CASSGRNSPLHF.

In its sample, this clonotype was seen many times. The chain links TRBV27 to TRBJ2-2; TRBD1 might be the D (6 bases). CDR3 length: 15 residues. Trimming took off 3 bases at V and 4 bases at J, with 12 bases between the two ends. Looked up from germline, CDR1 is MNHEY and CDR2 is SMNVEV (reference sequence). In nucleotides, the CDR3 is TGTGCCAGCAGTTTTTTGGGGGCGAGCACCGGGGAGCTGTTTTTT. Translation gives CASSFLGASTGELFF.

This clonotype has just a few counts. The chain has TRBV6-5 and TRBJ1-1, with 10 positions matching TRBD1. There are 17 residues in the CDR3. Germline V gene sequence: CDR1 MNHEY, CDR2 SVGAGI. Germline trimming cut 0 bases from V and 4 bases from J; bases unmatched to any gene: 8. The DNA of the CDR3 is TGTGCCAGCAGTTACTCGGGGACAGGGGTGACCGGCACTGAAGCTTTCTTT. Encoded protein: CASSYSGTGVTGTEAFF.

The chain combines TRBV10-3 with TRBJ2-3; unclear D gene. Germline V gene data show CDR1 as ENHRY and CDR2 as SYGVKD. V lost 5 bases, J lost 0 bases, and 6 bases lay in between. The CDR3 loop spans 13 amino acids. The CDR3 reads CAISQTSTDTQYF. The CDR3 coding sequence is TGTGCCATCAGTCAAACTAGCACAGATACGCAGTATTTT.

The CDR3 DNA reads TGTGCCAGCAGCCCGGCTCTCGGGACTAACTACAATGAGCAGTTCTTC. It translates to CASSPALGTNYNEQFF. The genes are TRBV7-9 and TRBJ2-1; 7 bases are a match to TRBD2. CDR1 SEHNR and CDR2 FQNEAQ come from the germline V gene (reference sequence). The ends lost 5 bases at V and 3 bases at J; junction bases unmatched: 10. This CDR3 region has 16 residues. Variable domain in full (rest from reference TRBV7-9 and TRBJ2-1): DTGVSQNPRHKITKRGQNVTFRCDPISEHNRLYWYRQTLGQGPEFLTYFQNEAQLEKSRLLSDRFSAERPKGSFSTLEIQRTEQGDSAMYLCASSPALGTNYNEQFFGPGTRLTVL.

The genes are TRBV4-1 and TRBJ2-7; TRBD1 or TRBD2 may be the D gene (5 bases each). Germline V gene data show CDR1 as MGHRA and CDR2 as YSYEKL. V gave up 0 bases and J gave up 2 bases, with 11 bases separating them. This CDR3 contains 15 residues. The CDR3 DNA reads TGCGCCAGCAGCCAAGATAGGGACGGAGCCTACGAGCAGTACTTC. Translated: CASSQDRDGAYEQYF.

Only a few counts were recorded for this clonotype. This chain connects TRBV7-2 to TRBJ1-5; D not certain. Trimming cost V 1 base and J 3 bases, with 10 bases left between them. This CDR3 spans 15 amino acids. Germline lookup yields CDR1 SGHTA and CDR2 FQGNSA. In DNA, the CDR3 is TGTGCCAGCAGCTTAGGCGGCAGGCCCAATCAGCCCCAGCATTTT. It is translated as CASSLGGRPNQPQHF.

The chain combines TRBV2 with TRBJ2-1; 7 bases match TRBD1. The junction had 5 bases not matched to a gene; V was cut back by 3 bases and J by 3 bases. Germline V gene data show CDR1 as SNHLY and CDR2 as FYNNEI. The CDR3 covers 15 residues. This CDR3 reads CASSDFRDSYNEQFF. CDR3 DNA: TGTGCCAGCAGTGATTTCCGGGACAGCTACAATGAGCAGTTCTTC.